What follows are 20 T cell receptor beta chains derived from one specimen sequenced in a study of cytomegalovirus exposure and HLA in healthy donors (dated by TCRdb to 2016 to 2017). The method behind the library was the immunoSEQ multiplex PCR assay. For the multiplex PCR, a mixture combining 60 forward primers for TCR Vbeta segments and 13 reverse primers for TCR Jbeta segments was used. Imported from immuneACCESS, the table was reduced by TCRdb to in-frame sequences with V and J called. These copies leave out some clones; in studies compared against another copy, an unresolved V gene accounts for under half, and the cause of the remainder is not known. Present in this sample are 150,000 to 200,000 clones, around three quarters of which were seen just once. Of the sample, about 2.5% falls within the top ten clones. The sequencing input was PBMCs. The receptors here all came from a woman aged 50 to 65 in good health and CMV-seronegative.

The chain recombines TRBV2 with TRBJ2-3; D unclear. Germline loops: CDR1 SNHLY, CDR2 FYNNEI. V lost 4 bases and J lost 6, with 17 bases in between. The CDR3 contains 15 residues. CDR3 coding DNA: TGTGCCAGCAGTGCCCGCAGTAACCGGGTCGATACGCAGTATTTT. This translates into CASSARSNRVDTQYF.

The DNA for the CDR3 is TGTGCCAGCATGCGGGGGGGATCCTACAATGAGCAGTTCTTC. It is translated as CASMRGGSYNEQFF. The chain recombines TRBV6-1 with TRBJ2-1, with 9 bases that match TRBD2. The germline gives CDR1 MNHNS, CDR2 SASEGT. V gave up 7 bases and J gave up 1 base; unmatched junction bases: 2. This CDR3 comprises 14 residues.

The V gene is TRBV14, the J gene TRBJ1-1, with 7 bases identical to TRBD1. The CDR3 contains 15 residues. The germline V gene encodes CDR1 SGHDN and CDR2 FVKESK. V trimming: 4 bases; J trimming: 2 bases; junction bases outside the gene matches: 7. Written as DNA, the CDR3 is TGTGCCAGCAGCCCCCGACAGGGAGTAAACACTGAAGCTTTCTTT. It codes for CASSPRQGVNTEAFF.

This clone was detected only once. This rearrangement joins TRBV2 to TRBJ1-5; the D gene is possibly TRBD1 (6 bases). This CDR3 region has 13 residues. V lost 8 bases, J lost 3 bases, and 11 bases lay in between. The germline CDR1 and CDR2 sequences are SNHLY and FYNNEI. The DNA for the CDR3 is TGTGCCAGCGTAGAGGGGGTCAATCAGCCCCAGCATTTT. Its translation: CASVEGVNQPQHF.

The CDR3 is CAWSPRTIGYGYTF. In nucleotides, the CDR3 is TGTGCCTGGAGTCCCCGGACTATCGGCTATGGCTACACCTTC. The genes are TRBV30 and TRBJ1-2; no definite D call. The CDR3 sequence is 14 residues long. Germline values: CDR1 GTSNPN, CDR2 SVGIG (reference sequence). V lost 2 bases and J 4 bases, leaving 14 bases between the germline ends. Based on the CDR3 plus reference TRBV30 and TRBJ1-2, the full variable domain is SQTIHQWPATLVQPVGSPLSLECTVEGTSNPNLYWYRQAAGRGLQLLFYSVGIGQISSEVPQNLSASRPQDRQFILSSKKLLLSDSGFYLCAWSPRTIGYGYTFGSGTRLTVV.

The chain links TRBV30 to TRBJ1-5, with 7 bases identical to TRBD1. CDR3 length: 14 residues. V shed 2 bases and J 2 bases; nucleotides not matched to a gene: 3. Germline loops: CDR1 GTSNPN, CDR2 SVGIG (reference sequence). This chain's CDR3 is CAWSRDRGNQPQHF. DNA for the CDR3: TGTGCCTGGAGTCGAGACAGGGGCAATCAGCCCCAGCATTTT. Full variable domain (outside the CDR3, taken from reference TRBV30 and TRBJ1-5): SQTIHQWPATLVQPVGSPLSLECTVEGTSNPNLYWYRQAAGRGLQLLFYSVGIGQISSEVPQNLSASRPQDRQFILSSKKLLLSDSGFYLCAWSRDRGNQPQHFGDGTRLSIL.

This clone was observed once. The rearrangement joins TRBV19 to TRBJ2-1; TRBD2 agrees at 13 bases. There are 18 residues in the CDR3. Germline CDR1 LNHDA, CDR2 SQIVND (reference sequence). J lost 3 bases, V lost 3 bases, and 8 bases had no gene match. CDR3: CASSMGLAGTSLYNEQFF. Written as DNA, the CDR3 is TGTGCCAGTAGTATGGGACTAGCGGGGACCTCCCTCTACAATGAGCAGTTCTTC.

This sequence joins TRBV6-5 and TRBJ2-5; D unclear. V lost 6 bases to trimming and J lost 5 bases, with 10 bases between them. The germline gives CDR1 MNHEY, CDR2 SVGAGI. The CDR3 length is 12 residues. The CDR3 loop is CASSHLRETQYF. The DNA for the CDR3 is TGTGCCAGCAGCCATCTCCGGGAGACCCAGTACTTC.

The CDR3 loop is CASTTIDRGGNQPQHF. The CDR3 DNA reads as TGTGCCAGCACCACAATAGACAGGGGTGGCAATCAGCCCCAGCATTTT. V gene TRBV2 combines with J gene TRBJ1-5, with 8 nucleotides matching TRBD1. The V and J ends lost 7 bases and 2 bases, in that order; junction bases with no gene match: 10. The V gene's germline CDR1 is SNHLY and CDR2 FYNNEI. The CDR3 loop spans 16 amino acids.

The CDR3 DNA reads TGTGCCAGCAGCCAAGAGGACTACAAGCCCCTTTCACCCCTCCACTTT. It encodes CASSQEDYKPLSPLHF. The chain links TRBV4-2 to TRBJ1-6; D remains ambiguous. V was shortened by 0 bases and J by 9 bases, with 15 bases between the two germline ends. CDR1 is LGHNA, CDR2 YNFKEQ, per germline. The CDR3 runs 16 residues.

This clone was detected a few times. The chain links TRBV4-2 to TRBJ2-7; D might be TRBD2 (6 bases). Germline V lookup: CDR1 LGHNA, CDR2 YNFKEQ. The CDR3 runs to 15 residues. V lost 0 bases to trimming and J lost 4 bases, with 13 bases between them. The CDR3 DNA follows: TGTGCCAGCAGCCAAGATGGTCGGGAGCGGTACGAGCAGTACTTC. Its translation: CASSQDGRERYEQYF.

In this sample, this clone turned up a few times. This chain links TRBV27 with TRBJ2-5; perhaps TRBD1 as D (5 bases). This CDR3 is built from 15 residues. Trimming took 5 bases from V and 1 from J, leaving 14 bases between them. Germline V lookup: CDR1 MNHEY, CDR2 SMNVEV (reference sequence). The CDR3 region has the DNA TGTGCCAGCAGTCCTTTTAGGGGTCCCCAAGAGACCCAGTACTTC. Its translation: CASSPFRGPQETQYF.

The rearrangement joins TRBV28 to TRBJ1-5; 9 positions match TRBD1. This CDR3 is built from 14 residues. The V segment lost 2 bases and the J segment 4 bases; nucleotides outside the gene matches: 0. Germline CDR1 MDHEN, CDR2 SYDVKM. The CDR3 sequence: CASSLGQGNQPQHF. The DNA for the CDR3 is TGTGCCAGCAGTTTAGGACAGGGGAATCAGCCCCAGCATTTT.

V usage is TRBV7-2 and J usage is TRBJ2-3; D perhaps matches TRBD2 (7 bases). The CDR3 covers 16 residues. CDR1 SGHTA and CDR2 FQGNSA come from the germline V gene. Between the trimmed V and J ends, which lost 1 base and 0 bases, there was a span of 11 bases. CDR3 nucleotides: TGTGCCAGCAGCTTAGTTGGGGGGGCGAGCACAGATACGCAGTATTTT. Amino acids: CASSLVGGASTDTQYF.

The chain combines TRBV7-2 with TRBJ1-2; TRBD1 agrees at 7 bases. V was pared by 6 bases and J by 8 bases, with 15 bases of the junction left unmatched. Germline V gene sequence: CDR1 SGHTA, CDR2 FQGNSA. This CDR3 comprises 15 residues. The CDR3, as DNA: TGTGCCAGCAGAGAACAAACAGGGGCGGCGGGGGGCTACACCTTC. Its protein product is CASREQTGAAGGYTF.

Only a few counts were recorded for this clone. The V and J genes are TRBV30 and TRBJ1-6, with 10 positions matching TRBD1. This CDR3 is built from 16 residues. Germline V lookup: CDR1 GTSNPN, CDR2 SVGIG (reference sequence). V shed 2 bases and J 7 bases; nucleotides not matched to a gene: 8. CDR3 sequence reads: CAWSPTGGFANSPLHF. The CDR3, as DNA: TGTGCCTGGAGTCCGACAGGGGGCTTTGCGAATTCACCCCTCCACTTT. The complete variable domain, with remaining parts taken from reference TRBV30 and TRBJ1-6, reads SQTIHQWPATLVQPVGSPLSLECTVEGTSNPNLYWYRQAAGRGLQLLFYSVGIGQISSEVPQNLSASRPQDRQFILSSKKLLLSDSGFYLCAWSPTGGFANSPLHFGNGTRLTVT.

V and J are TRBV5-1 and TRBJ1-4; the match to TRBD1 covers 7 bases. Trimming removed 0 bases from V and 7 bases from J; junction bases left unmatched: 9. CDR1 and CDR2 from the germline V gene are SGHRS and YFSETQ. The CDR3 length is 16 residues. The CDR3 DNA reads as TGCGCCAGCAGCTTGGAAGGGCGACAGGGAGGTGAAAAACTGTTTTTT. Translating gives CASSLEGRQGGEKLFF.

The CDR3 nucleotides are TGTGCCAGTAGTGGGTTATCGGTTGGCGGCCCCTCGAACACCGGGGAGCTGTTTTTT. It encodes CASSGLSVGGPSNTGELFF. The chain uses TRBV19 and TRBJ2-2; D gene uncertain. The V end was cut by 5 bases, the J end by 0 bases, with 22 bases between. The germline gives CDR1 LNHDA, CDR2 SQIVND (reference sequence). The CDR3 runs 19 residues.

The chain is built from TRBV5-1 and TRBJ1-3; D is unclear. The CDR3 totals 16 residues. V lost 0 bases and J lost 0, with 10 bases in between. Germline V lookup: CDR1 SGHRS, CDR2 YFSETQ. CDR3 amino acids: CASSLEAARSGNTIYF. CDR3 coding DNA: TGCGCCAGCAGCTTGGAAGCGGCCCGCTCTGGAAACACCATATATTTT.

V and J are TRBV5-1 and TRBJ2-1, with 11 bases identical to TRBD2. Per the germline V gene, CDR1 is SGHRS and CDR2 is YFSETQ. There are 16 residues in the CDR3. V gave up 2 bases and J gave up 6 bases; unmatched junction bases: 7. CDR3 in amino acids: CASSFGLAGASNEQFF. The CDR3 bases are TGCGCCAGCAGCTTTGGACTAGCGGGCGCATCCAATGAGCAGTTCTTC.